This T cell receptor (beta chain) was retrieved from a study of blood T cell repertoires in COVID-19. Looking at the study overall: Spain, Italy and the United States supplied samples that represented acute and convalescent COVID-19. Nucleic acid was either cDNA or gDNA, and it came from T cells, B-cell-depleted T cells, or PBMCs.

The CDR3 consists of 14 residues. From germline, CDR1 is MNHEY and CDR2 SVGAGI. Trimming took 5 bases from V and 5 from J; bases not matched to a gene: 7. In the study's own analysis: Nucleated cell number was recorded as an estimate derived from reference gene primer amplification. The repertoire was sequenced with immunoSEQ multiplex PCR; TCRdb's copy has only in-frame clones and lacks some. From that table come the V and J calls and clone size; the DNA was used to work out D and trimming. The sample has 200,000 to 300,000 clones, approximately 85% seen once; the top ten hold just under 0.8%. V and J are TRBV6-5 and TRBJ2-3, with 7 bases matching TRBD2. The source is a young woman with acute or convalescent COVID-19. The specimen was peripheral blood. The chain's CDR3 is CASSRERGRDTQYF. The CDR3, as DNA: TGTGCCAGCAGTAGAGAGCGGGGAAGAGATACGCAGTATTTT.